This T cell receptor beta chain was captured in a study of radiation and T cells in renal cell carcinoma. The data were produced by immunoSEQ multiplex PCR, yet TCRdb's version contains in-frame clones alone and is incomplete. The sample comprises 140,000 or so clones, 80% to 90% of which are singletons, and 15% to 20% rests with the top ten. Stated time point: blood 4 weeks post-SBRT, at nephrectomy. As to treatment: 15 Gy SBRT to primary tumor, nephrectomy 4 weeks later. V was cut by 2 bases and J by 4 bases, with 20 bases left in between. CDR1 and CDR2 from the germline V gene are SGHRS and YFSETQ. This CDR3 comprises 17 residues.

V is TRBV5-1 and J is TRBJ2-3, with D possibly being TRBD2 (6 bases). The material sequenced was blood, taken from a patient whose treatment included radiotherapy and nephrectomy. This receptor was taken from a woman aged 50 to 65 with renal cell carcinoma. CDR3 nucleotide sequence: TGCGCCAGCAGCTTACCAACCCCGGGAGCGAGTTCAGATACGCAGTATTTT. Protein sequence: CASSLPTPGASSDTQYF.